The 11 T cell receptor beta chains listed next were all sequenced from one sample in a study of CD8 T cells in ankylosing spondylitis. TCRdb ran MiXCR on the 5' RACE reads and lists one entry per CDR3 protein. The table shows more than 110,000 distinct CDR3 sequences, with roughly 8.3% occurring only once. Sequencing input: synovial fluid, either unsorted or a sorted T cell fraction (not recorded which). The receptor set was obtained from a male donor with ankylosing spondylitis.

This clonotype was seen a few times. The gene calls are TRBV5-1 and TRBJ1-1; weak D call: TRBD1 (6 bases). V was clipped by 4 bases and J by 3 bases, with 13 bases between them. This CDR3 has 14 residues. Per the germline V gene, CDR1 is SGHRS and CDR2 is YFSETQ. The CDR3, as DNA: TGCGCCAGCAGCCTTCTAAAGGGGGACACTGAAGCTTTCTTT. Its protein is CASSLLKGDTEAFF.

This chain connects TRBV6-5 to TRBJ1-2, with TRBD1 matching 11 bases. V lost 2 bases, J lost 4 bases, and 9 bases stayed unmatched. Germline CDR1 is MNHEY and CDR2 is SVGAGI. CDR3 length: 17 amino acids. CDR3 amino acids: CASSYDQDRGRLYGYTF. The CDR3 nucleotides read TGTGCCAGCAGTTACGACCAGGACAGGGGGCGCCTCTATGGCTACACCTTC.

The chain carries TRBV4-1 and TRBJ2-2; 8 bases are shared with TRBD2. V lost 6 bases to trimming and J lost 1 base; unmatched junction nucleotides: 19. Germline values: CDR1 MGHRA, CDR2 YSYEKL. The CDR3 runs 20 residues. In nucleotides, the CDR3 is TGCGCCAGCAGTCCCAAACGACTAACAGCGGGGGCCGTGAACACCGGGGAGCTGTTTTTT. Its protein product is CASSPKRLTAGAVNTGELFF.

This clonotype is termed medium-sized. The V call is TRBV7-2, the J call TRBJ2-7; D is ambiguous. Germline-derived CDR1 and CDR2 are SGHTA and FQGNSA. The CDR3 contains 14 residues. Trimming removed 1 base from V and 0 bases from J, with 7 bases in between. The CDR3 nucleotides are TGTGCCAGCAGCTTAGAAGTATCCTCCTACGAGCAGTACTTC. Amino acids: CASSLEVSSYEQYF.

This clonotype was seen only a few times. The chain recombines TRBV20-1 with TRBJ2-7; the D gene is possibly TRBD1 (6 bases). The V gene lost 6 bases and the J gene lost 2 bases, with 11 bases spanning the gap. Germline CDR1 and CDR2: DFQATT and SNEGSKA (reference sequence). The CDR3 contains 12 residues. CDR3 region: CSAADSTYEQYF. The CDR3, as DNA: TGCAGTGCCGCGGACAGCACCTACGAGCAGTACTTC.

This clonotype was seen ten or more times. The chain uses TRBV6-2 or TRBV6-3 and TRBJ2-5, with 10 bases that match TRBD1. From germline, CDR1 is MNHEY and CDR2 SVGEGT. Unmatched junction bases numbered 5, after V lost 6 bases and J lost 4 bases. CDR3 size: 14 residues. For the CDR3, the DNA is TGTGCCAGCAGACGAAGGACAGGGGGAGAGACCCAGTACTTC. This encodes CASRRRTGGETQYF.

This clonotype came up many times. V usage is TRBV28 and J usage is TRBJ2-3, with 10 bases that match TRBD1. J gave up 6 bases and V 1 base, and 4 bases lay outside the gene matches. Germline loops: CDR1 MDHEN, CDR2 SYDVKM. This CDR3 contains 15 residues. The CDR3 loop is CASSLLTGGGDTQYF. CDR3 DNA: TGTGCCAGCAGTTTATTGACAGGGGGCGGGGATACGCAGTATTTT.

The chain employs TRBV7-2 and TRBJ1-1, with no clear D. Per germline, CDR1 SGHTA and CDR2 FQGNSA. Deletions cut 1 base from V and 4 bases from J, with 10 bases between. The length of the CDR3 is 14 residues. The CDR3 spells CASSLVGVVTEAFF. CDR3 coding DNA: TGTGCCAGCAGCTTAGTGGGTGTTGTCACTGAAGCTTTCTTT.

This clonotype showed up many times. The chain joins TRBV7-2 to TRBJ1-1; TRBD1 might be the D (6 bases). The germline CDR1 and CDR2 sequences are SGHTA and FQGNSA. The CDR3 loop spans 14 amino acids. V was trimmed by 1 base and J by 4 bases, leaving 10 bases between them. CDR3 in amino acids: CASSLEAGVTEAFF. The CDR3 nucleotides are TGTGCCAGCAGCTTAGAGGCAGGGGTCACTGAAGCTTTCTTT.

Many counts were recorded for this clonotype. The germline gene is not matched at one end of the junction; a read error may be the cause. This chain uses TRBV5-6 with TRBJ2-4; D is unresolved. This CDR3 is 14 amino acids long. CDR1 SGHDT and CDR2 YYEEEE come from the germline V gene. The CDR3 coding sequence is TGTGCCAGCAGCGATTTGGGCGGCAAACACATTCAGTACTTC. Amino acids: CASSDLGGKHIQYF.

There are many counts of this clonotype. The rearrangement joins TRBV7-9 to TRBJ1-1; D is uncertain. This CDR3 spans 14 amino acids. Germline loops: CDR1 SEHNR, CDR2 FQNEAQ (reference sequence). With 3 bases removed from V and 4 bases from J, the gap between germline ends came to 12 bases. For the CDR3, the DNA is TGTGCCAGCAGCTTTAGGGAACGGGGCACTGAAGCTTTCTTT. Its translation: CASSFRERGTEAFF.